This TCR beta chain appears in the sequencing data of a study of CD8+CD57+ T cells in acquired aplastic anemia. Whole-study context: Sorting CD4+ and CD8+ cells gave DNA averaging 3.2 ug. An average of roughly 11 million reads for CD4+ cells was obtained from healthy donors. General study points: Patients shared just under 30 CD8+ CDR3 sequences with controls. Simpson's diversity of CD8+ cells was not significantly different in patients compared with controls.

The trim removed 5 bases at V and 7 bases at J, leaving 9 bases unmatched. Germline CDR1 and CDR2: LNHNV and YYDKDF (reference sequence). This CDR3 is 16 amino acids long. As for this clonotype: Its matching antigen is unknown.

The TCR beta profiling, which covered VDJ combination and CDR3 sequence, was carried out using genomic DNA as the template. Each CDR3 protein gets one entry after TCRdb re-called the reads with MiXCR. The sample lists tens of thousands of distinct CDR3 sequences, 40% to 50% seen once, with approximately 61% in the top ten. The specimen was sorted CD4+, CD8+, or CD8+CD57+ T cells (not recorded which) from PBMCs. This TCR derives from a human donor in good health, serving as a control. This rearrangement joins TRBV15 to TRBJ1-5; 12 bases are a match to TRBD1. The CDR3 coding sequence is TGTGCCACCAGCTCCCGGGACAGGGGGCTGCGGCAGCCCCAGCATTTT. Its translation is CATSSRDRGLRQPQHF. Filled out from reference TRBV15 and TRBJ1-5, the complete variable domain reads DAMVIQNPRYQVTQFGKPVTLSCSQTLNHNVMYWYQQKSSQAPKLLFHYYDKDFNNEADTPDNFQSRRPNTSFCFLDIRSPGLGDTAMYLCATSSRDRGLRQPQHFGDGTRLSIL.